These 21 T cell receptor beta chains originate from one sample sequenced in a study of OX40 agonist ivuxolimab in advanced cancers. Sequencing was performed with immunoSEQ multiplex PCR; in TCRdb, only in-frame clones are kept and a portion is missing. The data show around 58,000 clones, with around 88% seen just once and 10% to 15% held by the top ten. This specimen consisted of CD4+ or CD8+ T cells sorted from blood, obtained in a trial of the OX40 agonist ivuxolimab. Every receptor here comes from an adult with an advanced solid tumor such as melanoma, head and neck, liver or kidney cancer.

The chain joins TRBV4-1 to TRBJ2-1, with D uncertain. V lost 1 base, J lost 0 bases, and 7 bases lay in between. Germline-derived CDR1 and CDR2 are MGHRA and YSYEKL. There are 15 residues in the CDR3. CDR3 residues: CASSQGMSSYNEQFF. The CDR3 DNA follows: TGCGCCAGCAGCCAAGGAATGAGCTCCTACAATGAGCAGTTCTTC.

In this sample, this clone is medium-sized. In DNA form, the CDR3 reads TGTGCCAGCAGTTTCCCCTTAAAACCCTACGAGCAGTACTTC. It yields the protein CASSFPLKPYEQYF. The rearrangement uses TRBV28 and TRBJ2-7, with D hard to call. CDR1 MDHEN and CDR2 SYDVKM come from the germline V gene. The CDR3 contains 14 residues. V dropped 3 bases and J dropped 2 bases, with 11 bases sitting between them.

This sequence joins TRBV4-1 and TRBJ2-7; D unresolved. Germline V CDR1 and CDR2: MGHRA, YSYEKL. Trimming shortened V by 3 bases and J by 3 bases, and 18 bases separated the two germline ends. The length of the CDR3 is 16 residues. CDR3 sequence: CASSHAGWNGFYEQYF. The DNA of the CDR3 is TGCGCCAGCAGCCACGCTGGCTGGAATGGGTTCTACGAGCAGTACTTC.

V gene TRBV27 combines with J gene TRBJ1-1; perhaps TRBD1 as D (6 bases). CDR3 length: 13 amino acids. The V end was cut by 10 bases, the J end by 0 bases, with 12 bases between. Per germline, CDR1 MNHEY and CDR2 SMNVEV (reference sequence). CDR3 sequence (DNA): TGTGCCACCAAGACAGGACTGAACACTGAAGCTTTCTTT. Translated, it gives CATKTGLNTEAFF.

The V gene is TRBV14, the J gene TRBJ1-1, with unresolved D. CDR3 length equals 12 residues. The V end was cut by 8 bases, the J end by 1 base, with 8 bases between. The germline gives CDR1 SGHDN, CDR2 FVKESK. The CDR3 bases are TGTGCCAGCGGATGGAAGAACACTGAAGCTTTCTTT. This translates into CASGWKNTEAFF.

This chain joins TRBV7-6 and TRBJ2-1, with 9 bases identical to TRBD2. Germline CDR1 and CDR2: SGHVS and FNYEAQ. Trimming at V came to 4 bases and at J to 6 bases, leaving 7 bases not matched to a gene. CDR3 length equals 15 residues. The CDR3 is CASSYQRGEVNEQFF. The CDR3 nucleotides read TGTGCCAGCAGCTACCAGCGGGGGGAAGTCAATGAGCAGTTCTTC.

This clone is a singleton in its sample. The chain couples TRBV25-1 to TRBJ2-5; D uncertain. The germline gives CDR1 MGHDK, CDR2 SYGVNS. Between the trimmed V and J ends, which lost 4 bases and 0 bases, there was a span of 3 bases. CDR3 length equals 12 residues. The CDR3 loop is CASSVDQETQYF. The CDR3 DNA reads as TGTGCCAGCAGTGTGGACCAAGAGACCCAGTACTTC.

The count of this clone is one. The chain uses TRBV19 and TRBJ2-7, with D possibly being TRBD1 or TRBD2 (5 bases each). The V and J ends lost 9 bases and 0 bases respectively, with 15 bases between them. The CDR3 extends over 14 amino acids. The germline V gene encodes CDR1 LNHDA and CDR2 SQIVND (reference sequence). Written as DNA, the CDR3 is TGTGCCAGCCGACAAGCAGGGAGCTCCTACGAGCAGTACTTC. Amino acid sequence: CASRQAGSSYEQYF.

The chain recombines TRBV10-3 with TRBJ1-5; no definite D call. The germline gives CDR1 ENHRY, CDR2 SYGVKD. Trimming stripped 2 bases from V and 0 bases from J, with 11 bases between. This CDR3 has 16 amino acids. The CDR3 reads CAISEDGLDSNQPQHF. The CDR3 bases are TGTGCCATCAGTGAGGACGGATTGGATAGCAATCAGCCCCAGCATTTT.

The J gene is TRBJ2-7, the V gene TRBV28, with a tentative D call TRBD1 (5 bases). This CDR3 has 13 amino acids. Trimming removed 8 bases from V and 1 base from J, with 12 bases in between. Germline loops: CDR1 MDHEN, CDR2 SYDVKM. CDR3 in amino acids: CASGRGLSYEQYF. In DNA, the CDR3 is TGTGCCAGCGGAAGGGGATTGTCCTACGAGCAGTACTTC.

The chain links TRBV19 to TRBJ1-4; D gene ambiguous. V lost 5 bases to trimming and J lost 0 bases, with 13 bases between them. This CDR3 comprises 16 residues. In germline, CDR1 is LNHDA, CDR2 SQIVND (reference sequence). The CDR3 DNA reads TGTGCCAGTAGTCCCTGGGAAGTTGCAACTAATGAAAAACTGTTTTTT. It is translated as CASSPWEVATNEKLFF. The complete variable domain, with remaining parts taken from reference TRBV19 and TRBJ1-4, reads DGGITQSPKYLFRKEGQNVTLSCEQNLNHDAMYWYRQDPGQGLRLIYYSQIVNDFQKGDIAEGYSVSREKKESFPLTVTSAQKNPTAFYLCASSPWEVATNEKLFFGSGTQLSVL.

V and J are TRBV27 and TRBJ1-1; TRBD1 matches 9 bases. The CDR3 length is 17 residues. CDR1 is MNHEY and CDR2 is SMNVEV in the germline V gene (reference sequence). Unmatched junction bases numbered 17, after V lost 5 bases and J lost 7 bases. CDR3 sequence (DNA): TGTGCCAGCAGTCGAGATCTCCCGGACAGGGGTGGTGGTGAAGCTTTCTTT. Translated: CASSRDLPDRGGGEAFF.

The V call is TRBV13, the J call TRBJ2-3; TRBD1 matches at 10 bases. CDR3 length: 16 amino acids. V gave up 5 bases and J gave up 1 base; unmatched junction bases: 6. CDR1 PRHDT and CDR2 FYEKMQ come from the germline V gene (reference sequence). The DNA for the CDR3 is TGTGCCAGCAGCCCTTCAGACAGGGGGCGCACAGATACGCAGTATTTT. Protein: CASSPSDRGRTDTQYF.

This clone was detected a few times. The chain recombines TRBV11-2 with TRBJ2-3; TRBD2 matches 7 bases. The CDR3 spans 17 residues. Germline CDR1 SGHAT, CDR2 FQNNGV. Trimming at V came to 2 bases and at J to 3 bases, leaving 11 bases not matched to a gene. The CDR3 DNA reads as TGTGCCAGCAGCTTAACTGGACGGGGGGTAATGACAGATACGCAGTATTTT. Translation: CASSLTGRGVMTDTQYF.

The chain links TRBV19 to TRBJ1-4; D is uncertain. The CDR3 is 13 amino acids. V lost 4 bases, J lost 13 bases, and 16 bases lay in between. Germline assignment: CDR1 LNHDA and CDR2 SQIVND (reference sequence). The CDR3 sequence: CASSRGDPRGLFF. The CDR3 nucleotides read TGTGCCAGTAGTAGGGGAGACCCTCGAGGACTGTTTTTT.

The chain employs TRBV7-8 and TRBJ2-1; TRBD2 agrees at 7 bases. Trimming took 3 bases from V and 4 from J; bases not matched to a gene: 9. Per germline, CDR1 SGHVS and CDR2 FQNEAQ. The CDR3 runs to 16 residues. The DNA for the CDR3 is TGTGCCAGCAGCTTTGGGGCGGGGGAGCTTTACAATGAGCAGTTCTTC. The encoded protein is CASSFGAGELYNEQFF.

Concerning this clone: Germline and junction disagree at one end, which may indicate a read error. J is TRBJ1-1 and V is TRBV7-7, with D hard to call. CDR1 and CDR2 from the germline V gene are SSHAT and FNYEAQ (reference sequence). The CDR3 loop spans 15 amino acids. CDR3 sequence: CASSPIGVWETEAFF. In DNA, the CDR3 is TGTGCTAGCAGCCCGATTGGTGTCTGGGAGACTGAAGCTTTCTTT. The full variable domain, its missing parts supplied by reference TRBV7-7 and TRBJ1-1, is GAGVSQSPRYKVTKRGQDVTLRCDPISSHATLYWYQQALGQGPEFLTYFNYEAQPDKSGLPSDRFSAERPEGSISTLTIQRTEQRDSAMYRCASSPIGVWETEAFFGQGTRLTVV.

The chain couples TRBV7-9 to TRBJ1-1; D not resolved. This CDR3 spans 19 amino acids. Trimming stripped 4 bases from V and 1 base from J, with 25 bases between. Germline V gene data show CDR1 as SEHNR and CDR2 as FQNEAQ (reference sequence). Here the CDR3 reads CASSWDEASPRKSNTEAFF. The CDR3 DNA is TGTGCCAGCAGCTGGGATGAGGCGTCCCCTAGAAAATCGAACACTGAAGCTTTCTTT.

The V call is TRBV19, the J call TRBJ1-2, with D perhaps matching TRBD1 (5 bases). The CDR3 sequence is 18 residues long. V lost 4 bases, J lost 0 bases, and 21 bases lay in between. The germline V gene has CDR1 LNHDA and CDR2 SQIVND (reference sequence). For the CDR3, the DNA is TGTGCCAGTAGTACTTCCGACAGTCTCCACCCAACTAACTATGGCTACACCTTC. This encodes CASSTSDSLHPTNYGYTF.

This chain connects TRBV27 to TRBJ2-7, with TRBD1 identical over 10 bases. This CDR3 is 16 amino acids long. Germline loops: CDR1 MNHEY, CDR2 SMNVEV (reference sequence). The J segment lost 5 bases and the V segment lost 1 base, leaving 8 bases of the junction unmatched. The CDR3 sequence is CASSLWGTGVSHEQYF. CDR3 nucleotides: TGTGCCAGCAGTTTATGGGGGACAGGGGTTTCCCACGAGCAGTACTTC.

The chain recombines TRBV15 with TRBJ2-2; the D gene is possibly TRBD1 (6 bases). The CDR3 loop spans 15 amino acids. V was shortened by 3 bases and J by 1 base, with 9 bases between the two germline ends. The germline V gene has CDR1 LNHNV and CDR2 YYDKDF (reference sequence). The CDR3 DNA follows: TGTGCCACCAGCAGGGACAGAGGGAACACCGGGGAGCTGTTTTTT. This gives the protein CATSRDRGNTGELFF.